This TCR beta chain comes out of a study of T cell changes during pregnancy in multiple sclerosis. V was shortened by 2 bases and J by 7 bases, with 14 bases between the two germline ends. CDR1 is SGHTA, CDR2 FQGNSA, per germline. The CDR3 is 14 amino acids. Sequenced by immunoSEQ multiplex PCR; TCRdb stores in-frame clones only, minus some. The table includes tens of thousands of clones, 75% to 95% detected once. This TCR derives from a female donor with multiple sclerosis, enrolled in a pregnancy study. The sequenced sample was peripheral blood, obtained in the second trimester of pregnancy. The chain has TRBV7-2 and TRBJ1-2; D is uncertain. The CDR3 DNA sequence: TGTGCCAGCAGCTTAAGGAGAGATAGGAGTGGCTACACCTTC. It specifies CASSLRRDRSGYTF. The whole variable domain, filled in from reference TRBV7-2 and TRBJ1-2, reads GAGVSQSPSNKVTEKGKDVELRCDPISGHTALYWYRQSLGQGLEFLIYFQGNSAPDKSGLPSDRFSAERTGGSVSTLTIQRTQQEDSAVYLCASSLRRDRSGYTFGSGTRLTVV.